This is a list of T cell receptor beta chains from one sample in a study of shared clonotypes between healthy human individuals. The assay was immunoSEQ multiplex PCR, and TCRdb's table has in-frame clones only and misses some. This table has around 200,000 clones, 65% to 70% appearing once. The source material was memory CD4+ T cells sorted from blood. These receptors all come from a young man in good health. Both conserved end residues are part of each CDR3. A D gene is named only where the DNA matches it firmly. The size field is filled for only some rows; it gives once, few, many or a size class.

>TRBD2|TRBJ2-1|14|TRBV28|.
TGTGCCAGCAGTTTACTAGCGGGAGAGTCCGAGCAGTTCTTC
CASSLLAGESEQFF
>.|TRBJ1-1|17|TRBV2|.
TGTGCCAGCAGTGAAGCGCCTCAAGGGAGGGGTGTGACTGAAGCTTTCTTT
CASSEAPQGRGVTEAFF
>.|TRBJ2-7|14|TRBV7-2|few
TGTGCCAGCAAGATGCCGGGACAACTCCACGAGCAGTACTTC
CASKMPGQLHEQYF
>TRBD2|TRBJ2-2|17|TRBV5-1|.
TGCGCCAGCAGCTTGGAAACTAGCGGGATAGGTGGCGGGGAGCTGTTTTTT
CASSLETSGIGGGELFF
>TRBD1|TRBJ1-2|15|TRBV7-2|.
TGTGCCAGCAGCTTAAGGCACAGGGGGGGATATGGCTACACCTTC
CASSLRHRGGYGYTF
>.|TRBJ1-5|14|TRBV28|many
TGTGCCACATGGACACTATATAGCAATCAGCCCCAGCATTTT
CATWTLYSNQPQHF
>.|TRBJ2-1|14|TRBV10-3|.
TGTGCCATCAGAGGGGTCCGCTCCTACAATGAGCAGTTCTTC
CAIRGVRSYNEQFF
>.|TRBJ2-5|14|TRBV25-1|.
TGTGCCAGCAGTGAATACAGGAGTTTGGAGACCCAGTACTTC
CASSEYRSLETQYF
>TRBD1|TRBJ2-3|15|TRBV6-5|.
TGTGCCAGCAGTTCCTACGAAGACAGGGGAAATACGCAGTATTTT
CASSSYEDRGNTQYF
>.|TRBJ2-5|15|TRBV14|.
TGTGCCAGCAGCCAAGTTGGGCCTTTTCAAGAGACCCAGTACTTC
CASSQVGPFQETQYF
>TRBD2|TRBJ2-2|18|TRBV6-9|.
TGTGCCAGCAGGATTTTCTCACTAGCGGATGCTAACACCGGGGAGCTGTTTTTT
CASRIFSLADANTGELFF
>.|TRBJ2-1|12|TRBV7-8|.
TGTGCCAGCAGCTTAGCTTACAATGAGCAGTTCTTC
CASSLAYNEQFF
>.|TRBJ1-1|13|TRBV5-5|.
TGTGCCAGCAGCTTGGGGTCTAGGGCTGAAGCTTTCTTT
CASSLGSRAEAFF
>.|TRBJ1-2|14|TRBV4-1|.
TGCGCCAGCAGCCAAATGGGGCTCGGCTATGGCTACACCTTC
CASSQMGLGYGYTF
>TRBD1|TRBJ2-7|13|TRBV29-1|.
TGCAGCGTGTATAACAGGACAGGCTACGAGCAGTACTTC
CSVYNRTGYEQYF
>.|TRBJ2-7|14|TRBV10-3|.
TGTGCCATCATGGCCGGGGATCGGTCCTACGAGCAGTACTTC
CAIMAGDRSYEQYF
>.|TRBJ1-5|14|TRBV5-1|.
TGCGCCAGCAGCTCGGGACAATATGGGCAGCCCCAGCATTTT
CASSSGQYGQPQHF
>TRBD2|TRBJ2-5|15|TRBV13|.
TGTGCCAGCAGCTTTAGAGCGGGAGAGGGGGAGACCCAGTACTTC
CASSFRAGEGETQYF
>TRBD1|TRBJ2-7|12|TRBV5-1|.
TGCGCCAGCAGGGACAGGGGCTACGAGCAGTACTTC
CASRDRGYEQYF
>.|TRBJ2-7|12|TRBV2|.
TGTGCCAGCGGCCTTGGCCTATACGAGCAGTACTTC
CASGLGLYEQYF
>.|TRBJ2-2|17|TRBV12-2|.
TGTGCAAGTCGCTTAGGCGTATTAGGGGGGGGCGGCGGGGAGCTGTTTTTT
CASRLGVLGGGGGELFF
>TRBD2|TRBJ2-1|16|TRBV5-1|once
TGCGCCAGCAGCTCGCACGGGACTAGCGGAATTAATGAGCAGTTCTTC
CASSSHGTSGINEQFF
>.|TRBJ2-5|14|TRBV5-1|.
TGCGCCAGCAGCTTGGGAGGGGGCCAAGAGACCCAGTACTTC
CASSLGGGQETQYF
>.|TRBJ2-1|13|TRBV5-1|few
TGCGCCAGCAGAGGCGGGGACCACAATGAGCAGTTCTTC
CASRGGDHNEQFF
>TRBD1|TRBJ2-7|14|TRBV5-8|.
TGTGCCAGCATCGGGACAGGGCTTTCCTACGAGCAGTACTTC
CASIGTGLSYEQYF
>TRBD1|TRBJ2-1|15|TRBV10-3|.
TGTGCCATCAGTACGGACAGGGTCCAAATCAATGAGCAGTTCTTC
CAISTDRVQINEQFF
>.|TRBJ2-1|18|TRBV11-2|.
TGTGCCAGCAGCTACAAAACTAGGACCCTCGAGGGGTACAATGAGCAGTTCTTC
CASSYKTRTLEGYNEQFF
>.|TRBJ2-3|15|TRBV9|.
TGTGCCAGCAGCGTACTAGGGGCCCCCACAGATACGCAGTATTTT
CASSVLGAPTDTQYF